The present TCR beta chain was sequenced within a study of cytomegalovirus exposure and HLA in healthy donors. Study summary: A prior study identified 117 million unique TCR beta sequences from some 200 million T cells. Study findings and constraints: As a later analysis showed, several of the most significant clusters appeared to be linked to common viral pathogens. High specificity and sensitivity for cytomegalovirus status were reported for the classifier.

The CDR3 runs to 18 residues. Primers: 60 Vbeta forward and 13 Jbeta reverse. Profiled with immunoSEQ multiplex PCR; TCRdb holds only in-frame clones, not every one. The repertoire holds around 130,000 clones, 75% to 80% seen once, with 0.94% in the top ten. At sampling all donors were nominally healthy, likely with unrecorded immune exposures. With regard to this clone: Antigen: not known.

The clonotype originates from a woman aged 55 to 70 in good health and CMV-seronegative. The chain carries TRBV21-1 and TRBJ1-3. TRBV21-1 is described as a pseudogene. Sequencing was done on a sample of PBMCs. The CDR3, as DNA: TGTGCCAGCAGCAAAGCGCGGCGGTGTGGCTGGGAGAGGGACACCATATATTTT. This sequence encodes CASSKARRCGWERDTIYF.